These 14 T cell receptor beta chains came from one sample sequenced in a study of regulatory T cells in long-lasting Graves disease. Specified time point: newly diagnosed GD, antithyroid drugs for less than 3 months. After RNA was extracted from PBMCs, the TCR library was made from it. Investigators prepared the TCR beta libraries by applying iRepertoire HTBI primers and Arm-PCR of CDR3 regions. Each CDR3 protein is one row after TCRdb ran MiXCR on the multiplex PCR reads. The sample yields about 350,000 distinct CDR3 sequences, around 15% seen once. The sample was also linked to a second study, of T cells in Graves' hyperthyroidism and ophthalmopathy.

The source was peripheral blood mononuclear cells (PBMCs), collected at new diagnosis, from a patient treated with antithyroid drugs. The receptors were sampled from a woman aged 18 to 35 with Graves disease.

The CDR3 DNA sequence: TGTGCCAGTACCCTAGGCCCCTATGGCTACACCTTC. Translation gives CASTLGPYGYTF. The rearrangement links TRBV19 to TRBJ1-2; no clear D gene. V was trimmed by 7 bases and J by 4 bases, leaving 10 bases between them. CDR1 LNHDA and CDR2 SQIVND come from the germline V gene (reference sequence). There are 12 residues in the CDR3.

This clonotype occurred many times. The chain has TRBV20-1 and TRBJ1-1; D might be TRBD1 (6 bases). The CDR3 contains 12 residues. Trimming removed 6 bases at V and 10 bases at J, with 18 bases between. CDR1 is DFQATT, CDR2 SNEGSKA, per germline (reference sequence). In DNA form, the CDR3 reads TGCAGTGCGGGGGGGGACATGAATGGAGCTTTCTTT. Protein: CSAGGDMNGAFF.

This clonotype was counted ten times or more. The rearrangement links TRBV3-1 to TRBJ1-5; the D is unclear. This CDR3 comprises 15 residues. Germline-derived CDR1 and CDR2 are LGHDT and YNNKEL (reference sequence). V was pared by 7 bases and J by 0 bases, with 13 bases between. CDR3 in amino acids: CASTPNRDSNQPQHF. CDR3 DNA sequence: TGTGCCAGCACCCCCAACAGAGATAGCAATCAGCCCCAGCATTTT.

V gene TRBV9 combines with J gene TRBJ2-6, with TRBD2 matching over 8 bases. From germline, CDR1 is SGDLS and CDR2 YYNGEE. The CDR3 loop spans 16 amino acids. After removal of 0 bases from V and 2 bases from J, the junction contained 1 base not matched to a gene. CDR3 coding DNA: TGTGCCAGCAGCGTAGCGGGAGGGCCTGGGGCCAACGTCCTGACTTTC. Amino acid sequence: CASSVAGGPGANVLTF.

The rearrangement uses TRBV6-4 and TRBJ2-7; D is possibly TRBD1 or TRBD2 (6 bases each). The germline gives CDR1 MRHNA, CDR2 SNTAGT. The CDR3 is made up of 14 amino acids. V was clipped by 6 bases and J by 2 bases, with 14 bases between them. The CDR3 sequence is CASRRGDPTYEQYF. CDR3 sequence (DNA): TGTGCCAGCAGAAGGGGGGATCCCACCTACGAGCAGTACTTC.

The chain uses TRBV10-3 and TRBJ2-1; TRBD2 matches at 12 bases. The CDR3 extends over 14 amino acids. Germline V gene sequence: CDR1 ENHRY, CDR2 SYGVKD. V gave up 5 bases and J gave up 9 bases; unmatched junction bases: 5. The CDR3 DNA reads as TGTGCCATCAGTTCTAGCGGGAGGGCCTCTGAGCAGTTCTTC. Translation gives CAISSSGRASEQFF.

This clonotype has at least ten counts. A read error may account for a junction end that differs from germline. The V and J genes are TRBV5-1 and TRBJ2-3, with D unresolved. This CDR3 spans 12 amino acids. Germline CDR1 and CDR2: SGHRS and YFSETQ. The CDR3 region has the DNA TGTGCCAGCAGCCACCCCACAGATACGCAGTATTTT. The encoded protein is CASSHPTDTQYF.

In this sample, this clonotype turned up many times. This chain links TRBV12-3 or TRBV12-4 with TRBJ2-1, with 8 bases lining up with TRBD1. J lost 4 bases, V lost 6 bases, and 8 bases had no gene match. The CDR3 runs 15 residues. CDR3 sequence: CASRNDRGSYNEQFF. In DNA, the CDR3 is TGTGCCAGCAGGAACGACAGGGGTTCATACAATGAGCAGTTCTTC.

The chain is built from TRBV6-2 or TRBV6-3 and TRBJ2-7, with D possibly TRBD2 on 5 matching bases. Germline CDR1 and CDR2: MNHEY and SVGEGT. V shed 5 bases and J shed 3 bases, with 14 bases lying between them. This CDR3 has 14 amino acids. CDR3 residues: CASSEFSGNYEQYF. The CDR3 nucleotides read TGTGCCAGCAGTGAATTTTCGGGAAACTACGAGCAGTACTTC.

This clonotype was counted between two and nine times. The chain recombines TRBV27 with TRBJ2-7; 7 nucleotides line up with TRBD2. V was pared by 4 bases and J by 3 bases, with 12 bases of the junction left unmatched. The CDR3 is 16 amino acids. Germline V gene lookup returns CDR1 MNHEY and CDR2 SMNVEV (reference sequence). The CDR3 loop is CASSSPARKRDYEQYF. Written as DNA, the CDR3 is TGTGCCAGCAGTTCCCCCGCACGTAAGCGGGACTACGAGCAGTACTTC.

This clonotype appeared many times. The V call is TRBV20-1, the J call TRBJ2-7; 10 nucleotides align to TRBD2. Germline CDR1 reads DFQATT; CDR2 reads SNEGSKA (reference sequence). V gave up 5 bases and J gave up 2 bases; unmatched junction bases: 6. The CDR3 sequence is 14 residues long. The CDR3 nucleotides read TGCAGTGCTGAGACTAGCGGGCCTACCTACGAGCAGTACTTC. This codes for CSAETSGPTYEQYF.

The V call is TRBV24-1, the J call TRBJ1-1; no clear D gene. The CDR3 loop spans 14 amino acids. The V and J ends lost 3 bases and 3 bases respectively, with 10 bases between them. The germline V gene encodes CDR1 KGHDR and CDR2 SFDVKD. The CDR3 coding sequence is TGTGCCACCAGTGATGCCGGGCCTTACACTGAAGCTTTCTTT. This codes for CATSDAGPYTEAFF.

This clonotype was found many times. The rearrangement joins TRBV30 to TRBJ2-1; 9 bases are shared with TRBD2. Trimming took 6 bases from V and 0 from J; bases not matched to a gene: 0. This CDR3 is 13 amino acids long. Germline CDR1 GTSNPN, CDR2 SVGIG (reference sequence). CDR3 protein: CACSGSSYNEQFF. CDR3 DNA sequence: TGTGCCTGTAGCGGGAGCTCCTACAATGAGCAGTTCTTC.

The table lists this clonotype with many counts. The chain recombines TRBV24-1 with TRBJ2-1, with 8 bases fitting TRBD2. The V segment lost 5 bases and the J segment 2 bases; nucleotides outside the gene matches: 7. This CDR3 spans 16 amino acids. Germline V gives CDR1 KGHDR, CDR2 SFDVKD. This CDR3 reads CATSGTSGETYNEQFF. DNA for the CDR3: TGTGCCACCAGTGGAACTAGCGGTGAAACCTACAATGAGCAGTTCTTC.